This TCR beta chain was obtained from a study of shared clonotypes between healthy human individuals. General observations from the study: Larger estimated richness was generally recorded for naive subsets relative to memory subsets. The study drew on few donors, limiting represented genetic and exposure-history diversity.

Genomic DNA of each subset was evenly split across several immunoSEQ plates. Some 30,000 T cell genomes, or roughly 200 ng DNA, went into the sorted-subset replicate PCRs. Generated by immunoSEQ multiplex PCR, the TCRdb table keeps only in-frame clones and is missing some. The repertoire holds over a million clones, roughly 70% seen once, with about 1.5% in the top ten. V gave up 4 bases and J gave up 5 bases; unmatched junction bases: 13. Germline V gene data show CDR1 as SGHTA and CDR2 as FQGNSA. The CDR3 is 16 amino acids. To note about this clone: The antigen is not known.

The sequence derives from a man aged 18 to 30 in good health. V and J are TRBV7-2 and TRBJ2-5, with 7 nucleotides matching TRBD2. Material for sequencing was memory CD4+ T cells sorted from blood. The subset was: CD45RA-negative fraction. CDR3 in DNA: TGTGCCAGCAGCTCCGTTGGCCTAGCGGTTAAGGAGACCCAGTACTTC. It translates to CASSSVGLAVKETQYF.